One T cell receptor beta chain is described in this entry. In the authors' workflow: Nucleated cell counts were estimated from reference gene primer amplification. Clones were read by immunoSEQ multiplex PCR, and TCRdb kept only the in-frame ones, dropping some. The DNA was the basis for D and trimming; V, J and clone size are from that table. The sample lists 200,000 to 250,000 clones, less than 90% occurring once. This entry comes from a study of blood T cell repertoires in COVID-19. Study in general: Samples representing acute and convalescent COVID-19 were sourced from the United States, Italy and Spain.

This CDR3 has 12 residues. Trimming shortened V by 4 bases and J by 6 bases, and 10 bases separated the two germline ends. Per germline, CDR1 LNHDA and CDR2 SQIVND (reference sequence). Patients at the Seattle site were enrolled during active infection and followed longitudinally. The receptor was derived from a woman over 75 with COVID-19, enrolled during active disease. The sequenced sample was peripheral blood. The J gene is TRBJ2-7, the V gene TRBV19; D is undetermined. The CDR3 is CASSTRLGEQYF. The CDR3 DNA follows: TGTGCCAGTAGTACTAGACTCGGCGAGCAGTACTTC.